The present entry profiles one T cell receptor (beta chain) with its context. Its antigen remains unidentified. No per-base quality is available; no much larger clone lies one base away. These data belong to a study of response to subunit inactivated influenza vaccine (dated by TCRdb to the late 2010s). With regard to the full study: The study used deep quantitative T cell receptor repertoire profiling to track responses to a trivalent subunit inactivated influenza vaccine.

Study-wide findings and limitations: The authors proposed that each seasonal influenza vaccination may bring in only a limited number of new T cells.

V loses 0 bases of germline sequence and J loses 4 bases, and the interval between the two ends is 12 bases. The germline V gene (reference sequence) specifies DFQATT as CDR1 and SNEGSKA as CDR2. Taken from cysteine to phenylalanine, the CDR3 has 14 residues. The read is trimmed to its CDR3 DNA, 42 bases read in frame from base 1. The library relied on RT-PCR. Sequencing was performed on an Illumina HiSeq 2500. TCRdb took the public reads, trimmed them with fastp at Q25, ran MiXCR for clone calling and kept in-frame beta chains. Each record represents a unique CDR3 protein, reported with the most common genes and DNA among its rows. In all, the sample holds about 780,000 distinct CDR3 sequences, and less than 20% of those were seen once. The ten largest make up 11% of the sample.

The starting material was PBMCs from blood, obtained 5 days after vaccination. This chain is built from TRBV20-1 and TRBJ1-1; TRBD1 is perhaps the D gene, given 6 matching bases. This TCR came from a man aged 45-65 years who received an inactivated influenza vaccine. Donor details come from another sample of the same person, matched by shared clones. CDR3 reads: CSARDPGRGTEAFF. The bases read TGCAGTGCTAGAGATCCCGGCAGGGGCACTGAAGCTTTCTTT.